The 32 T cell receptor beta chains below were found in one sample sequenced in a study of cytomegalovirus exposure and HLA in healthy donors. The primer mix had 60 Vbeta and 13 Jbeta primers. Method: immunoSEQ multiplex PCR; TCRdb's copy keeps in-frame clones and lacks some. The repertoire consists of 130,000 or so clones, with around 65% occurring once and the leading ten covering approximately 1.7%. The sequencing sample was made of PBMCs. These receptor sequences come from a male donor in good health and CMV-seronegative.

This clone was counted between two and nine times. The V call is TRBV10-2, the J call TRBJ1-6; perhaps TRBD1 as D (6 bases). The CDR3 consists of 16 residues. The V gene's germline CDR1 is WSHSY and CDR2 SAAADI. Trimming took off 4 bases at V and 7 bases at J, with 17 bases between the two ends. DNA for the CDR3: TGCGCCAGCAGTGGGGCCAGGGGACCACGGAATTCACCCCTCCACTTT. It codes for CASSGARGPRNSPLHF.

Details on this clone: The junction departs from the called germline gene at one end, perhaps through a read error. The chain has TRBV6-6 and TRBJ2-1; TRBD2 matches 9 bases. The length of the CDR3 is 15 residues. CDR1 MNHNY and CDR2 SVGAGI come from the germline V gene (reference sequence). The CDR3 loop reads CTSSLERGAYNEQFF. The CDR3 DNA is TGTACCAGCAGTTTAGAGCGGGGGGCCTACAATGAGCAGTTCTTC.

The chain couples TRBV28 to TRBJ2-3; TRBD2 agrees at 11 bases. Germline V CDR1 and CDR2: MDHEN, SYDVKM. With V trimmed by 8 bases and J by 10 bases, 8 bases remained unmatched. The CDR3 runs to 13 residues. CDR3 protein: CASGIAGGVSQYF. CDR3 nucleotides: TGTGCCAGCGGAATAGCGGGGGGGGTCTCGCAGTATTTT.

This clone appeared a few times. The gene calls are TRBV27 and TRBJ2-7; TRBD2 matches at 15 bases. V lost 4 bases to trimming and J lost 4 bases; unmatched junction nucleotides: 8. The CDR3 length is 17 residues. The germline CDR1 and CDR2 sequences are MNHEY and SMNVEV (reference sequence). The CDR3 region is CASSSWTSGGAGYEQYF. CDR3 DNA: TGTGCCAGCAGTTCCTGGACTAGCGGGGGGGCCGGGTACGAGCAGTACTTC.

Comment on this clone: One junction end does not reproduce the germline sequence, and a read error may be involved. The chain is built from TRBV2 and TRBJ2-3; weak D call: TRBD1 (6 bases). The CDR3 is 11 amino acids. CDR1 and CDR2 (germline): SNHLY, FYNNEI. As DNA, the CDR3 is TGTGCCAGCAGTGAATCGCCAGGGGCGGTTTTT. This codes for CASSESPGAVF.

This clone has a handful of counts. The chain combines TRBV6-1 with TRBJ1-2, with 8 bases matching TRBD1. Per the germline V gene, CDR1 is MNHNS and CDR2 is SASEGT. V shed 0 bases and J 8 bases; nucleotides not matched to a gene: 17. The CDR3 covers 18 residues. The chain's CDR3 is CASSEAAPGQAYVRGYTF. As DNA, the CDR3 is TGTGCCAGCAGTGAAGCGGCCCCGGGACAGGCTTACGTTAGAGGCTACACCTTC.

Here the CDR3 DNA reads TGTGCCAGCAGCCTGAGGGGGCGTTTGAACACTGAAGCTTTCTTT. Translation: CASSLRGRLNTEAFF. The J gene is TRBJ1-1, the V gene TRBV5-4; 7 bases are shared with TRBD1. V gave up 4 bases and J gave up 0 bases; unmatched junction bases: 6. Germline-derived CDR1 and CDR2 are SGHNT and YYREEE (reference sequence). The CDR3 extends over 15 amino acids.

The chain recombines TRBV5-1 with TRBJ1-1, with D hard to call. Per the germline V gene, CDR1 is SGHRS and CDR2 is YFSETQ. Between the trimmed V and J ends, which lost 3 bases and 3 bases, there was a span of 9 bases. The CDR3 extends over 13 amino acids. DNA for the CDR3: TGCGCCAGCAGCTCGGACTTGGACACTGAAGCTTTCTTT. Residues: CASSSDLDTEAFF. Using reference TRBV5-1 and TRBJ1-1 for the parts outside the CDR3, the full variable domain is KAGVTQTPRYLIKTRGQQVTLSCSPISGHRSVSWYQQTPGQGLQFLFEYFSETQRNKGNFPGRFSGRQFSNSRSEMNVSTLELGDSALYLCASSSDLDTEAFFGQGTRLTVV.

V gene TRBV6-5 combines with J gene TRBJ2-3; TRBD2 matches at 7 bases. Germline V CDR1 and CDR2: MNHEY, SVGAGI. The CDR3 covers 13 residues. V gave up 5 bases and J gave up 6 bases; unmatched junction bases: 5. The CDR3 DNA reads TGTGCCAGCAGTCGGGACGGGAGGGATACGCAGTATTTT. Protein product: CASSRDGRDTQYF.

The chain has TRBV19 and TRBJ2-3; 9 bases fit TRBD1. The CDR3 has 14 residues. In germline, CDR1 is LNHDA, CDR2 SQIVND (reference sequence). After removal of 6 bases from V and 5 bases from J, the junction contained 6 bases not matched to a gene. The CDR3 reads CASSRTGGLDTQYF. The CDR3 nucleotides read TGTGCCAGTAGCCGAACAGGGGGCCTAGATACGCAGTATTTT.

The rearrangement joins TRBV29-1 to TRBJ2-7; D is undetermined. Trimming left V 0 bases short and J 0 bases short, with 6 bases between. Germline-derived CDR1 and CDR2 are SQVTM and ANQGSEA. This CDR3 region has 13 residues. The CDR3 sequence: CSVEDRVSYEQYF. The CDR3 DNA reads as TGCAGCGTTGAAGATCGGGTCTCCTACGAGCAGTACTTC.

CDR3 coding DNA: TGTGCCAGCAGCCCTTTTGGGACTAGCGGGGGTGCCCAGTACTTC. Amino acid sequence: CASSPFGTSGGAQYF. The rearrangement links TRBV7-6 to TRBJ2-5, with 14 bases that match TRBD2. V dropped 5 bases and J dropped 9; count of bases not matched to a gene: 8. CDR1 is SGHVS, CDR2 FNYEAQ, per germline. This CDR3 spans 15 amino acids.

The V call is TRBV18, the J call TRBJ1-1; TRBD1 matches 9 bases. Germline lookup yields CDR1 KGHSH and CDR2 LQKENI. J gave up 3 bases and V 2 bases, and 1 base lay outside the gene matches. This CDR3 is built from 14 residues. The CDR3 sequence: CASSPRTGDTEAFF. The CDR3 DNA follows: TGTGCCAGCTCACCAAGGACAGGGGACACTGAAGCTTTCTTT.

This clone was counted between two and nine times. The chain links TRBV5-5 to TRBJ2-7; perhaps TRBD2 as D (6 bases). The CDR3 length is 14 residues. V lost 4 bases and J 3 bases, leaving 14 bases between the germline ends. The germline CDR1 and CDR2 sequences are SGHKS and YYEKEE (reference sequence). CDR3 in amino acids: CASSGWGVDYEQYF. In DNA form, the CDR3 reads TGTGCCAGCAGCGGCTGGGGGGTAGACTACGAGCAGTACTTC.

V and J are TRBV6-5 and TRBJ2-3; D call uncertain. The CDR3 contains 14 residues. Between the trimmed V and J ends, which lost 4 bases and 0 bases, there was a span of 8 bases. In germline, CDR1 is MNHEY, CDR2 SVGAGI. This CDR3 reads CASSSLRSTDTQYF. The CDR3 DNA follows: TGTGCCAGCAGTTCACTCAGGAGCACAGATACGCAGTATTTT.

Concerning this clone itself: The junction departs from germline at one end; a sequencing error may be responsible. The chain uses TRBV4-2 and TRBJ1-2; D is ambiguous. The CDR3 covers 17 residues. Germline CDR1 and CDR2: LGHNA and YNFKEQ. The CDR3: CASSQDSVAVANYGYPF. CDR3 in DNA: TGTGCCAGCAGCCAAGATAGTGTGGCTGTAGCTAACTATGGCTACCCCTTC.

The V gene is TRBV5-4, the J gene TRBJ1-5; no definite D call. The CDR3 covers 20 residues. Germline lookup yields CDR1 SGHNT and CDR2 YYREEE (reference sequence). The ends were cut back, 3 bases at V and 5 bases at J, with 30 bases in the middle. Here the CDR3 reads CASSSKHMAGYWKSDQPQHF. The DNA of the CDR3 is TGTGCCAGCAGCTCAAAACACATGGCGGGATATTGGAAGTCCGATCAGCCCCAGCATTTT.

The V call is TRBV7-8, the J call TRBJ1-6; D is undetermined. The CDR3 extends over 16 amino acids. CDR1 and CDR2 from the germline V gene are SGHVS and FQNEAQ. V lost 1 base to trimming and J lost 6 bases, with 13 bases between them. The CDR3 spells CASSLGVGSRNSPLHF. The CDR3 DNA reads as TGTGCCAGCAGCTTAGGCGTAGGGAGTCGTAATTCACCCCTCCACTTT.

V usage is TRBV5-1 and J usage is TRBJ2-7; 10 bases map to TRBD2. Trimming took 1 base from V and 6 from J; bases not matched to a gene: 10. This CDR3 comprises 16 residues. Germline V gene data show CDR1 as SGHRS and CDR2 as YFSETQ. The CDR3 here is CASSLLAGAGRVEQYF. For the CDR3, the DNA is TGCGCCAGCAGCTTGCTAGCGGGGGCCGGGAGGGTCGAGCAGTACTTC.

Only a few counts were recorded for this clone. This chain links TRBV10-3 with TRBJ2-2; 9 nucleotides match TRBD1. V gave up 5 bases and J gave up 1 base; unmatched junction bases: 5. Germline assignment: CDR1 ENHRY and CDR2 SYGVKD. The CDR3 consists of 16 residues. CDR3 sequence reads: CAISFQGQGNTGELFF. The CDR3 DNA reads TGTGCCATCAGTTTCCAGGGACAGGGGAACACCGGGGAGCTGTTTTTT.

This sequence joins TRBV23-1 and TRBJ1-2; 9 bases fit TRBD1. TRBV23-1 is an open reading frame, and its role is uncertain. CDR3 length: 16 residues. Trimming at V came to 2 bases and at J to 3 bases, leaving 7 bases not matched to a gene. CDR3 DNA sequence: TGCGCCAGCAGTCAAACAACAGGGGGCCCACACTATGGCTACACCTTC. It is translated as CASSQTTGGPHYGYTF.

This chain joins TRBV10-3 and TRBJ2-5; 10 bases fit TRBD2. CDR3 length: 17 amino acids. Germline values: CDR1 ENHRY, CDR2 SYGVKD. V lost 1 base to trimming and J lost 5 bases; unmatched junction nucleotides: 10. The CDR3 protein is CAISEYETSGLRETQYF. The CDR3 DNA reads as TGTGCCATCAGTGAGTACGAGACTAGCGGGCTGCGGGAGACCCAGTACTTC.

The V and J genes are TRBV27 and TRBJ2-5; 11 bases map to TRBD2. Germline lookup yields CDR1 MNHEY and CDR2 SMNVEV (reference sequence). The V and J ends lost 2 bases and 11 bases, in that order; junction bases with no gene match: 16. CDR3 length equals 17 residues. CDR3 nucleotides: TGTGCCAGCAGTTTACAGGGGAGTAGCGGGGGGGCCTATGAGCAGTACTTC. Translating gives CASSLQGSSGGAYEQYF.

CDR3 sequence reads: CASSQSGRGGNQPQHF. The CDR3 nucleotides read TGCGCCAGCAGTCAATCGGGCAGGGGTGGCAATCAGCCCCAGCATTTT. The rearrangement links TRBV23-1 to TRBJ1-5, with D tentatively TRBD1 (6 bases). TRBV23-1 has ORF status, its function being uncertain. V shed 0 bases and J shed 2 bases, with 11 bases lying between them. This CDR3 is 16 amino acids long.

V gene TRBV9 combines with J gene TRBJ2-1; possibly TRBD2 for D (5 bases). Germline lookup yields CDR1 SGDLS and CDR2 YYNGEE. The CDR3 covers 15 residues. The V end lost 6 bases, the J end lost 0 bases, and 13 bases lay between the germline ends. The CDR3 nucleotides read TGTGCCAGCACGCCGGGGTCTAGCTCCTACAATGAGCAGTTCTTC. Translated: CASTPGSSSYNEQFF.

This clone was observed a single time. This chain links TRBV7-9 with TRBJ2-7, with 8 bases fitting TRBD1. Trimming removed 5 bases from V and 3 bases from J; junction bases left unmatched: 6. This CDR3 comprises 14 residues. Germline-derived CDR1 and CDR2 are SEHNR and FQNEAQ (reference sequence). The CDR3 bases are TGTGCCAGCAGCCGATCAGGGGGCTACTACGAGCAGTACTTC. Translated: CASSRSGGYYEQYF.

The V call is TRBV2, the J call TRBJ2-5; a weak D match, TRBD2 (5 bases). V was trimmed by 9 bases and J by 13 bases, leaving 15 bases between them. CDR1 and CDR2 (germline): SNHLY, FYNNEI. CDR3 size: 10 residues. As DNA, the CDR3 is TGTGCCAGTGGTCTGAGGGATGCGTACTTC. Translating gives CASGLRDAYF.

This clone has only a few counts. Here the CDR3 DNA reads TGTGCCAGCAGCCAGGGGCTTAGCACAGATACGCAGTATTTT. Protein: CASSQGLSTDTQYF. The rearrangement uses TRBV4-2 and TRBJ2-3, with a tentative D call TRBD1 (5 bases). Trimming left V 3 bases short and J 0 bases short, with 7 bases between. The CDR3 sequence is 14 residues long. Per germline, CDR1 LGHNA and CDR2 YNFKEQ.

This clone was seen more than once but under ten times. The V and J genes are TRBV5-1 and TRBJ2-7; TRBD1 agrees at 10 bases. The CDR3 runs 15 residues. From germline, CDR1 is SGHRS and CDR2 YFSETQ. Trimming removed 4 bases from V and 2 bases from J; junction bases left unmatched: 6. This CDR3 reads CASSETGTGAYEQYF. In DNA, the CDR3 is TGCGCCAGCAGCGAAACCGGGACAGGGGCCTACGAGCAGTACTTC.

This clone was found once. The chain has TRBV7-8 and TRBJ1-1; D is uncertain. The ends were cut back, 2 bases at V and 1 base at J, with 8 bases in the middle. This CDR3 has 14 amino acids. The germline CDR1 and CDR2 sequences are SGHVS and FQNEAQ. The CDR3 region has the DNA TGTGCCAGCAGCTTATTAGGCGGGAACACTGAAGCTTTCTTT. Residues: CASSLLGGNTEAFF.

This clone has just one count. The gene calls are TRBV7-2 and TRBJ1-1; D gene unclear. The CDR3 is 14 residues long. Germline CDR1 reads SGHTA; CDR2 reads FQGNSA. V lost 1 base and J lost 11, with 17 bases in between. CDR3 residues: CASSLVRYPAGAFF. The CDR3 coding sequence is TGTGCCAGCAGCTTAGTGCGCTACCCCGCCGGGGCTTTCTTT.

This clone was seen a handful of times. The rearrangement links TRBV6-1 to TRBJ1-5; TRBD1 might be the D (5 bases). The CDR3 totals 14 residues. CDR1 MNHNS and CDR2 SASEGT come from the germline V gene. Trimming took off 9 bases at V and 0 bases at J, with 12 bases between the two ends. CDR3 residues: CASQGSYSNQPQHF. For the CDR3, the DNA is TGTGCCAGTCAGGGTTCCTATAGCAATCAGCCCCAGCATTTT.